This T cell receptor beta chain emerged from a study of immune heterogeneity within non-small cell lung tumors. Template material comprised bulk tumor genomic DNA at approximately 650 ng per sample. Biopsy collection occurred during surgery, with several far-apart biopsies per primary tumor. It was patients with untreated, newly diagnosed non-small cell lung cancer who underwent curative surgery. Study donors were patients with a new diagnosis of non-small cell lung cancer who underwent surgery with curative intent. This clonotype rates as medium-sized. No antigen is known for it. The study, taken as a whole, reports: High-frequency T-cell receptor beta clonotypes were largely distinct between individual patients. Identical dominant CDR3 beta clonotypes spanned tumor sites within a patient, beside site-unique high-frequency clones.

Germline V CDR1 and CDR2: WSHSY, SAAADI. The CDR3 is made up of 13 amino acids. Trimming left V 7 bases short and J 5 bases short, with 14 bases between. Amplification of TCR beta CDR3 was performed by multiplex PCR with 32 V and 13 J primers. One entry per CDR3 protein, called by TCRdb with MiXCR from the multiplex PCR reads. This sample yields about 6,400 distinct CDR3 sequences, of which around a fifth are seen a single time; around 8.3% belongs to the top ten. The chain employs TRBV10-2 and TRBJ1-2; no firm D call. The sample was lung tumor tissue. This sequence originates from a man aged 70-80 years with non-small cell lung cancer. CDR3 loop: CASNPATAYGYTF. Here the CDR3 DNA reads TGCGCCAGCAACCCCGCTACGGCTTATGGCTACACCTTC.